The rows below give T cell receptor beta chains drawn from one sample of a study of somatic mutations in cytotoxic T cells in rheumatoid arthritis. Using immunoSEQ multiplex PCR, the repertoire was profiled, and TCRdb retains in-frame clones only, with some absent. There are approximately 16,000 clones in the sample; approximately 84% occur only once, and 15% to 20% lies in the top ten. The specimen was CD8+ T cells sorted from blood. Receptor source: an adult with rheumatoid arthritis. CDR3s include the opening cysteine and the closing phenylalanine or tryptophan. The size of a clone is reported for some rows only, either as once, few or many, or as a class for expanded clones.

V,size,CDR3
TRBV19,.,CASSKPGGQETQYF
TRBV13,.,CASSLGPGSEQYF
TRBV19,.,CASSNKGSGNTIYF
TRBV28,few,CASSFYGPNTDTQYF
TRBV10-1,few,CASSGVRRQDWGTGELFF
TRBV4-2,.,CASSQDSVRGVNTEAFF
TRBV28,.,CASTDRGADTQYF
TRBV4-1,.,CASSQEGNRNEKLFF
TRBV15,.,CATSRDSGYLNQPQHF
TRBV7-9,.,CASSSWTGVNTGELFF
TRBV4-2,.,CASSEMVGGAQETQYF
TRBV4-1,few,CASSQDPPGTSYNEQFF
TRBV30,once,CAWSVPGTGEPYEQYF
TRBV5-6,.,CASSLEMKETQYF
TRBV6-5,.,CASSYSERQPQHF
TRBV9,.,CASSPWTGISDEQFF
TRBV11-2,.,CASSLVGENSPLHF
TRBV12-5,.,CASGPTSGRGGTGELFF
TRBV5-1,.,CASSPTLIGNEQFF
TRBV9,.,CASSVDAGWGSEQYF
TRBV4-1,.,CASSQVPERFSYNEQFF
TRBV7-8,once,CASSLNTYEQYF
TRBV7-6,.,CASSLGSPLTNIQYF
TRBV6-5,once,CASSYSDGPNTGELFF
TRBV19,.,CASSMGNTIYF
TRBV7-6,.,CASSLVPDTQYF
TRBV19,.,CASSIPGSGGYTF
TRBV2,.,CASSGTTYNEQFF
TRBV7-9,.,CASSPLAGLYEQYF
TRBV19,.,CASSISLTLYEQYF
TRBV20-1,few,CSAQDYEQYF
TRBV27,.,CASSLMQVSSYEQYF
TRBV7-9,.,CASSLAGGSTGELFF
TRBV6-1,few,CASNRDRGRYEQYF
TRBV6-4,.,CASSVWGDSITDTQYF
TRBV5-1,.,CASSLDRGGNTIYF
TRBV25-1,.,CASSEWGGGPGGETQYF
TRBV7-9,few,CASSSEIYSNQPQHF
TRBV19,few,CASSIRGPYNEQFF
TRBV6-5,.,CASSYSPSSEQYF
TRBV5-4,.,CASSSDPGTGQYF
TRBV7-9,.,CASTPRVRVNTEAFF
TRBV7-9,.,CASSTTPLLNTEAFF
TRBV7-8,.,CASSFSKSEQFF
TRBV7-6,.,CASSLGPEIYEQYF
TRBV28,.,CASRRDHSTNEKLFF
TRBV13,.,CASSTGQGAGNEQFF
TRBV4-1,.,CASSQEQGGGLYNEQFF
TRBV30,once,CAWSVRSGTWGGYTF